This T cell receptor beta chain was recovered during a study of cytomegalovirus exposure and HLA in healthy donors. Study at large: Approximately 180 million T cells yielded 117 million unique TCR beta sequences, as an earlier analysis found. Overall study results and limits: The study designated 150 to 200 TCR beta chains cytomegalovirus-associated.

Looked up from germline, CDR1 is MNHEY and CDR2 is SMNVEV (reference sequence). The ends were cut back, 5 bases at V and 2 bases at J, with 20 bases in the middle. The CDR3 is made up of 17 amino acids. PCR employed 60 Vbeta and 13 Jbeta primers. The assay was immunoSEQ multiplex PCR, and TCRdb's table has in-frame clones only and misses some. The sample contains 65,000 to 90,000 clones, 79% of which appear only once. Worth noting for this clone: Its antigen remains unidentified.

The sample comprised PBMCs. This clonotype originated in a man aged 25 to 45 in good health and CMV-seronegative. This sequence joins TRBV27 and TRBJ2-3, with a weak D call TRBD1 (6 bases). CDR3 bases: TGTGCCAGCAGTGACGGACAGAATAAACGATCCACAGATACGCAGTATTTT. This translates into CASSDGQNKRSTDTQYF.